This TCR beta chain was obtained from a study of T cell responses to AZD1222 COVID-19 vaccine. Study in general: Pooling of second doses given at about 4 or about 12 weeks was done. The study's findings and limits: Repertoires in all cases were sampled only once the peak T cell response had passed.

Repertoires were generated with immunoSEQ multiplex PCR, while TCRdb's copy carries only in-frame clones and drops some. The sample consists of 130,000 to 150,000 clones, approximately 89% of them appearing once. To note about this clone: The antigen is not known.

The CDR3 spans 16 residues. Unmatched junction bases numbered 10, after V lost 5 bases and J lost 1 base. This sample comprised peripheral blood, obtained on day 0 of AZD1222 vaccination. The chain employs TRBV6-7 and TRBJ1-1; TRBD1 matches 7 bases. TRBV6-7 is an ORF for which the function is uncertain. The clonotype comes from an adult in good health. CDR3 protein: CASSHRQGVWNTEAFF. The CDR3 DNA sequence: TGTGCCAGCAGTCACAGACAGGGTGTGTGGAACACTGAAGCTTTCTTT.